These T cell receptor beta chains were read from a single sample in a study of early T cells in non-severe SARS-CoV-2 infection. One entry per CDR3 protein results from TCRdb running MiXCR on the 5' RACE reads. Among roughly 55,000 distinct CDR3 sequences listed, about 15% were seen once. Sequenced material: whole blood, taken at baseline. The receptor set was obtained from an adult who was a healthcare worker with PCR-confirmed SARS-CoV-2 infection or an uninfected control (not recorded which). The CDR3 runs from the conserved cysteine through the conserved F or W. The D gene is left open where the match is weak. Clone size is shown for a subset of rows, as once, few, many or a class of expanded clone.

. few TRBJ2-1 TRBV5-4 TGTGCCAGCAGCTTAGGGGATGATGAGCAGTTCTTC CASSLGDDEQFF
. . TRBJ2-3 TRBV5-4 TGTGCCAGCAGCACCGGGACGGGTGGTGAGGTGGATACGCAGTATTTT CASSTGTGGEVDTQYF
TRBD2 many TRBJ2-1 TRBV5-5 TGTGCCAGCAGCTTGTCGCTAGCGGGAGTTACCAATGAGCAGTTCTTC CASSLSLAGVTNEQFF
. . TRBJ1-2 TRBV6-6 TGTGCCAGCAGCAGGGAGGGATCCGTTGGCTACACCTTC CASSREGSVGYTF
TRBD1 . TRBJ1-3 TRBV4-1 TGCGCCAGCAGCACCCGACAGGGAAGCTCTGGAAACACCATATATTTT CASSTRQGSSGNTIYF
. few TRBJ2-1 TRBV7-8 TGTGCCAGCAGCCGCGAGGCCACTGAGCAGTTCTTC CASSREATEQFF
. . TRBJ2-3 TRBV7-3 TGTGCCAGCAGCTTAACGGTGGGACGCACAGATACGCAGTATTTT CASSLTVGRTDTQYF
TRBD2 few TRBJ2-1 TRBV14 TGTGCCAGCTCACTCGGACAGCGGGGGAATGAGCAGTTCTTC CASSLGQRGNEQFF
. few TRBJ2-7 TRBV18 TGTGCCAGCTCACCACCGGTCAGTCTTTACGAGCAGTACTTC CASSPPVSLYEQYF
TRBD2 many TRBJ2-5 TRBV28 TGTGCCAGCAGTTCCGCAGGGGCGGGGGGCCAAGAGACCCAGTACTTC CASSSAGAGGQETQYF
. few TRBJ1-1 TRBV10-1 TGCGCCAGCAGGACGGGGCGTTGGACTGAAGCTTTCTTT CASRTGRWTEAFF
TRBD2 . TRBJ2-3 TRBV3-1 TGTGCCAGCAGCCAAGATTCGGGGGGTGGTGCTAGCACAGATACGCAGTATTTT CASSQDSGGGASTDTQYF
. few TRBJ2-7 TRBV27 TGTGCCAGCAGTTTAATAGGAGTGGGGGGGGCTGGGGACGAGCAGTACTTC CASSLIGVGGAGDEQYF
. . TRBJ2-2 TRBV28 TGTGCCAGCACCCCCCTCCGCGGGGCCGGGGAGCTGTTTTTT CASTPLRGAGELFF
. . TRBJ2-4 TRBV19 TGTGCCAGTAGTATGGCGGCCGCAAAAAACATTCAGTACTTC CASSMAAAKNIQYF
. . TRBJ2-7 TRBV4-1 TGCGCCAGCAGCCTCGATAATTACGAGCAGTACTTC CASSLDNYEQYF
. few TRBJ1-2 TRBV9 TGTGCCAGCAGCGCGCGGGCTGCCACCGGCTACACCTTC CASSARAATGYTF